The clone carrying this T cell receptor beta chain was observed many times. TCRdb re-processed the PCR reads through MiXCR. Found here are roughly 71,000 clones, less than 20% of them singletons; the top ten hold roughly 13%. The data derive from a study of metastatic and nonmetastatic thyroid tumors. No treatment of any kind had been given to any patient before thyroid surgery. Trimming took off 2 bases at V and 8 bases at J, with 17 bases between the two ends. The CDR3 sequence is 15 residues long. Germline V lookup: CDR1 SGHRS, CDR2 YFSETQ. Source material: blood. This clonotype was sampled from a female donor with papillary thyroid cancer or a benign thyroid nodule (not recorded which). Some clones in this sample may be carry-over from other donors' samples. V gene TRBV5-1 combines with J gene TRBJ2-1; maybe TRBD1 (5 bases). CDR3 residues: CASSFPDNLYDEQFF. The CDR3, as DNA: TGCGCCAGCAGCTTCCCGGACAATCTGTACGATGAGCAGTTCTTC.